This T cell receptor (beta chain) was identified during a study of spatial heterogeneity in lung cancer. In germline, CDR1 is MNHEY, CDR2 SVGAGI. This CDR3 region has 14 residues. V dropped 5 bases and J dropped 2; count of bases not matched to a gene: 5. TCRdb processed the 5' RACE reads anew with MiXCR; each CDR3 protein has one entry. The top ten hold around 10% of the sample, which has about 48,000 distinct CDR3 sequences, roughly 5.2% seen once. The time point here: sample taken at primary tumor resection. Unsorted samples of tumor, nontumor lung or frozen PBMC had their whole RNA sequenced. The receptor's source is a male donor with early-stage non-small cell lung cancer. Material: PBMCs, obtained at surgery. The gene calls are TRBV6-5 and TRBJ2-7, with 8 bases identical to TRBD1. CDR3 sequence reads: CASSTTGGTYEQYF. CDR3 DNA sequence: TGTGCCAGCAGTACCACAGGGGGGACCTACGAGCAGTACTTC.